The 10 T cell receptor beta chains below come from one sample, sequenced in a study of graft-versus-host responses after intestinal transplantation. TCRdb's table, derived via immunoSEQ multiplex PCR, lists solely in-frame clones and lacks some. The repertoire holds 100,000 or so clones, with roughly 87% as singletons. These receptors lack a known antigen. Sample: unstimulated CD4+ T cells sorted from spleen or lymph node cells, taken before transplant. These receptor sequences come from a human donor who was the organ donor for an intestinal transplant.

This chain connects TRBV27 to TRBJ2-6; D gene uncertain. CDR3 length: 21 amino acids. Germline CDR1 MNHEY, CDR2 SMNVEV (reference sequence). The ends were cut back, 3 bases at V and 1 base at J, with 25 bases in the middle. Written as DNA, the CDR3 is TGTGCCAGCAGTTTTATATCCCAAGGCCTTCTGAAAAGATCTGGGGCCAACGTCCTGACTTTC. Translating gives CASSFISQGLLKRSGANVLTF.

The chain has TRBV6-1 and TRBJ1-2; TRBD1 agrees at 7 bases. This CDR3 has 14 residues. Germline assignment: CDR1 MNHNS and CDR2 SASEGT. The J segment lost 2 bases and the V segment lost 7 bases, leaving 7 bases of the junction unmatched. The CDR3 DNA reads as TGTGCCAGCACCCTAGACAGGGTGAACTATGGCTACACCTTC. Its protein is CASTLDRVNYGYTF.

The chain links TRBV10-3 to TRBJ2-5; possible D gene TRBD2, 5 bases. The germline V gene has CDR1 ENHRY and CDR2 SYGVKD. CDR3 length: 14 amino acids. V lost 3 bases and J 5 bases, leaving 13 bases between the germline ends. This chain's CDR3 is CAISDSWAGETQYF. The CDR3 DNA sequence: TGTGCCATCAGTGATTCTTGGGCGGGTGAGACCCAGTACTTC.

The CDR3 bases are TGTGCCAGCAGCGCCGGGACAGGGAACTATGGCTACACCTTC. It specifies CASSAGTGNYGYTF. The genes are TRBV9 and TRBJ1-2; 9 nucleotides align to TRBD1. CDR1 SGDLS and CDR2 YYNGEE come from the germline V gene. The V and J ends lost 3 bases and 2 bases, in that order; junction bases with no gene match: 2. CDR3 length: 14 residues. Variable domain in full (rest from reference TRBV9 and TRBJ1-2): DSGVTQTPKHLITATGQRVTLRCSPRSGDLSVYWYQQSLDQGLQFLIQYYNGEERAKGNILERFSAQQFPDLHSELNLSSLELGDSALYFCASSAGTGNYGYTFGSGTRLTVV.

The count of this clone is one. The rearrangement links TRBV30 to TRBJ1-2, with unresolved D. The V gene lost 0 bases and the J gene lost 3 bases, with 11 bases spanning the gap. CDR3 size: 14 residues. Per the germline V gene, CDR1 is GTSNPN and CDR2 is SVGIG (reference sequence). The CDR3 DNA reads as TGTGCCTGGAGTGTACGCGGGTTTTACTATGGCTACACCTTC. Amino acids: CAWSVRGFYYGYTF.

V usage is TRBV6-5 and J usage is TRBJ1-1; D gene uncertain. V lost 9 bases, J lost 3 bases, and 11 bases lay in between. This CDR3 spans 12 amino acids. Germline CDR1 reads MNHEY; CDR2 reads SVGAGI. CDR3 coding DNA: TGTGCCAGTCAGCGGGGTCACACTGAAGCTTTCTTT. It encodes CASQRGHTEAFF.

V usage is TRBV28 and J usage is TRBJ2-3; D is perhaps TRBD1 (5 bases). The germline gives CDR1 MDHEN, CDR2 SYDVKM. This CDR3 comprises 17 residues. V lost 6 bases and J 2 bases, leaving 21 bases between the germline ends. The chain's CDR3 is CASSSRRRLGATDTQYF. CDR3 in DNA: TGTGCCAGCAGCTCTCGACGCAGGCTTGGGGCCACAGATACGCAGTATTTT.

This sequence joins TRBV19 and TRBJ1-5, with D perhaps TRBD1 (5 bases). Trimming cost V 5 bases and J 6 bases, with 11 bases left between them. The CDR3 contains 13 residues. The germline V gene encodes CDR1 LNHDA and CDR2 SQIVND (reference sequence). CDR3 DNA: TGTGCCAGTAGTCAGTCCCAGGGTCAGCCCCAGCATTTT. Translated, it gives CASSQSQGQPQHF.

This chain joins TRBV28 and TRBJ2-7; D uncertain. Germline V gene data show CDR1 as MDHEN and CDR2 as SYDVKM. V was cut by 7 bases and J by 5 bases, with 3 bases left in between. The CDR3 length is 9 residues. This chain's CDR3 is CASNHEQYF. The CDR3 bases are TGTGCCAGCAATCACGAGCAGTACTTC.

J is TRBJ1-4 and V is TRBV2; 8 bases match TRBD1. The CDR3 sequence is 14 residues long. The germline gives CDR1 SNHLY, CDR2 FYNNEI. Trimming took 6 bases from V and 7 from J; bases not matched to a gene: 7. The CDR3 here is CASRQGALSEKLFF. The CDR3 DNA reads TGTGCCAGCAGGCAGGGGGCGCTTAGTGAAAAACTGTTTTTT.